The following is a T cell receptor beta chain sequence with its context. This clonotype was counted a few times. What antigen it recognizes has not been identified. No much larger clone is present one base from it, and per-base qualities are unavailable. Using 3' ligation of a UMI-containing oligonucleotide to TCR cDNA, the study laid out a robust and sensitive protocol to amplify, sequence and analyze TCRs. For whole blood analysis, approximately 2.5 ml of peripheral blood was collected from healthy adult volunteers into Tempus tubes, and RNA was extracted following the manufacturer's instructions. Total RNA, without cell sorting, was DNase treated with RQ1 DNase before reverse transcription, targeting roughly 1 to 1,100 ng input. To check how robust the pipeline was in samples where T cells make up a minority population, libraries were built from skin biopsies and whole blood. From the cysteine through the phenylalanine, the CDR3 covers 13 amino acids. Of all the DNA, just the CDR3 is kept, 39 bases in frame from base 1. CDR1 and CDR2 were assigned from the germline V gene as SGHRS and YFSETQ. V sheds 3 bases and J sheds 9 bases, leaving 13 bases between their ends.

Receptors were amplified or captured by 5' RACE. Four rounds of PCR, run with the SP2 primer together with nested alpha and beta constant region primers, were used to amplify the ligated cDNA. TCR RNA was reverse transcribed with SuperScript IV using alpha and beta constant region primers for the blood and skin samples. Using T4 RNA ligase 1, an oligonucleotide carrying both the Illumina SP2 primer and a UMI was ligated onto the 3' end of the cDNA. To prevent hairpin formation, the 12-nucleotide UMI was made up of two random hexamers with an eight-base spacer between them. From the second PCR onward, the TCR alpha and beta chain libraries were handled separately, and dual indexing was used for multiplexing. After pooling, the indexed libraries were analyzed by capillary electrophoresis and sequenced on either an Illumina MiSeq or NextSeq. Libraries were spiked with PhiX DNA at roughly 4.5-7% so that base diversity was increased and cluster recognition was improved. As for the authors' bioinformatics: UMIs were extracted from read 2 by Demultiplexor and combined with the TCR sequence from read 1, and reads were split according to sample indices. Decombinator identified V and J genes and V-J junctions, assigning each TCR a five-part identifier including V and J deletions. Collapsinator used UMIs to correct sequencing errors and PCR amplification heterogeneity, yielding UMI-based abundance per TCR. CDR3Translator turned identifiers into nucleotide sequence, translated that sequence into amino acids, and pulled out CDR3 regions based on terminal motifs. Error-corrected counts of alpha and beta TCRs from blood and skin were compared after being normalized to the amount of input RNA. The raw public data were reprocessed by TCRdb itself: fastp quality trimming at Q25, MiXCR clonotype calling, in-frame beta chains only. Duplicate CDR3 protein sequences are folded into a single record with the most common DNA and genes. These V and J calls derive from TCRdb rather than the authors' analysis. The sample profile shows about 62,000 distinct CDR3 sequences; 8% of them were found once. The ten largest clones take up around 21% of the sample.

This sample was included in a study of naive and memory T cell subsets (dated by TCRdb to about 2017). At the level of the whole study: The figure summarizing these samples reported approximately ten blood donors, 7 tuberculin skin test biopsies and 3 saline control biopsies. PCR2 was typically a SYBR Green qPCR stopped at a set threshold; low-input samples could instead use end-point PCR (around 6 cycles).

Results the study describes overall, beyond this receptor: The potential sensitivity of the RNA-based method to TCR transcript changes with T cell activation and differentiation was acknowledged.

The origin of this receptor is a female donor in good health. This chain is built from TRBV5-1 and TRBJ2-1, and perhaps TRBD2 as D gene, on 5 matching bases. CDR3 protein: CASSWAEVGEQFF. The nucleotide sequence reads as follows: TGCGCCAGCAGCTGGGCGGAGGTGGGTGAGCAGTTCTTC.